These 17 T cell receptor beta chains were sequenced from one sample in a study of chemoradiotherapy in HPV16-positive cancers. The data were produced by immunoSEQ multiplex PCR, yet TCRdb's version contains in-frame clones alone and is incomplete. The table records approximately 35,000 clones, about 90% of them present only once. The source material was blood, sampled from a patient who underwent chemoradiotherapy. The receptors originated from a human donor with HPV-associated anogenital cancer.

This rearrangement joins TRBV4-1 to TRBJ2-1; 9 bases map to TRBD1. Trimming at V came to 2 bases and at J to 2 bases, leaving 7 bases not matched to a gene. The CDR3 sequence is 17 residues long. Germline CDR1 MGHRA, CDR2 YSYEKL. CDR3 sequence (DNA): TGCGCCAGCAGCCAATTCCGGGACAGGGACACCTACAATGAGCAGTTCTTC. The encoded protein is CASSQFRDRDTYNEQFF.

This clone was seen a few times. This chain connects TRBV19 to TRBJ1-1; D is unclear. V was trimmed by 3 bases and J by 1 base, leaving 15 bases between them. The germline V gene encodes CDR1 LNHDA and CDR2 SQIVND (reference sequence). This CDR3 region has 16 residues. CDR3 residues: CASSIYGLQANTEAFF. The CDR3 DNA reads as TGTGCCAGTAGTATTTACGGACTCCAGGCGAACACTGAAGCTTTCTTT.

The gene calls are TRBV7-2 and TRBJ1-1, with D unclear. V was pared by 5 bases and J by 7 bases, with 14 bases between. Germline V gene lookup returns CDR1 SGHTA and CDR2 FQGNSA. The CDR3 has 13 residues. CDR3 DNA: TGTGCCAGCAGCCAAACCCCCAACCTTGAAGCTTTCTTT. Its protein product is CASSQTPNLEAFF.

CDR3 in amino acids: CASSSSGTANTGELFF. CDR3 DNA sequence: TGTGCCAGCAGTTCATCCGGGACTGCTAACACCGGGGAGCTGTTTTTT. The chain is built from TRBV27 and TRBJ2-2, with D maybe TRBD2 (6 bases). Germline CDR1 and CDR2: MNHEY and SMNVEV (reference sequence). This CDR3 spans 16 amino acids. V lost 4 bases and J lost 2, with 14 bases in between.

V is TRBV9 and J is TRBJ2-7; D gene ambiguous. The CDR3 has 13 residues. Germline assignment: CDR1 SGDLS and CDR2 YYNGEE. The V end lost 4 bases, the J end lost 0 bases, and 8 bases lay between the germline ends. In nucleotides, the CDR3 is TGTGCCAGCAGCATTGATAGCTCCTACGAGCAGTACTTC. It codes for CASSIDSSYEQYF.

The chain is built from TRBV20-1 and TRBJ1-1; D is uncertain. This CDR3 has 11 residues. Germline V gene lookup returns CDR1 DFQATT and CDR2 SNEGSKA (reference sequence). Trimming pared 6 bases from V and 8 bases from J, leaving 13 bases between. The CDR3 nucleotides are TGCAGTGCGGACGAGACGGTGGAAGCTTTCTTT. Amino acids: CSADETVEAFF.

The rearrangement uses TRBV7-9 and TRBJ2-2; TRBD1 matches 9 bases. Germline CDR1 is SEHNR and CDR2 is FQNEAQ (reference sequence). This CDR3 is built from 15 residues. V was pared by 5 bases and J by 2 bases, with 3 bases of the junction left unmatched. CDR3 in amino acids: CASSPQGANTGELFF. DNA of the CDR3: TGTGCCAGCAGCCCACAGGGGGCTAACACCGGGGAGCTGTTTTTT.

This chain uses TRBV11-3 with TRBJ1-2, with a weak D call TRBD1 (5 bases). V lost 3 bases and J lost 6, with 11 bases in between. CDR1 is SGHNT and CDR2 is YENEEA in the germline V gene. The CDR3 runs to 13 residues. The CDR3 DNA follows: TGTGCCAGCAGCTTGCAGAGGGGTGATGGCTACACCTTC. Its translation: CASSLQRGDGYTF.

The count of this clone is one. The rearrangement links TRBV7-2 to TRBJ2-2, with D possibly matching TRBD1 (5 bases). Germline V gene data show CDR1 as SGHTA and CDR2 as FQGNSA. CDR3 length: 14 amino acids. Trimming pared 8 bases from V and 6 bases from J, leaving 16 bases between. CDR3 in amino acids: CASDLQEVAGELFF. The CDR3 DNA sequence: TGTGCCAGCGACTTACAGGAAGTCGCCGGGGAGCTGTTTTTT.

This clone was recorded only once. The chain is built from TRBV5-4 and TRBJ2-3; TRBD2 matches 10 bases. Losses at the gene ends were 0 bases for V and 4 bases for J; bases not matched to a gene: 2. This CDR3 has 15 amino acids. Germline CDR1 is SGHNT and CDR2 is YYREEE (reference sequence). CDR3 DNA sequence: TGTGCCAGCAGCTTGGCAAGCGGGGGGGCAGATACGCAGTATTTT. Protein sequence: CASSLASGGADTQYF. Drawing the rest from reference TRBV5-4 and TRBJ2-3, the complete variable domain is ETGVTQSPTHLIKTRGQQVTLRCSSQSGHNTVSWYQQALGQGPQFIFQYYREEENGRGNFPPRFSGLQFPNYSSELNVNALELDDSALYLCASSLASGGADTQYFGPGTRLTVL.

The chain couples TRBV6-1 to TRBJ2-3, with unresolved D. The CDR3 contains 15 residues. V was pared by 7 bases and J by 0 bases, with 14 bases between. The germline CDR1 and CDR2 sequences are MNHNS and SASEGT. The CDR3 DNA is TGTGCCAGCATCCGTAGTGGGTTTAGCACAGATACGCAGTATTTT. It encodes CASIRSGFSTDTQYF.

The chain is built from TRBV6-5 and TRBJ2-1; D not certain. The CDR3 covers 13 residues. Germline V gene sequence: CDR1 MNHEY, CDR2 SVGAGI. Trimming took 2 bases from V and 8 from J, leaving 10 bases between them. CDR3 DNA sequence: TGTGCCAGCAGTTACGTGTCAGGAGATGAGCAGTTCTTC. It yields the protein CASSYVSGDEQFF.

This clone has only a few counts. CDR3 loop: CASSSPGQAEWEQYF. CDR3 bases: TGTGCCAGCAGCTCACCGGGACAGGCCGAGTGGGAGCAGTACTTC. The chain recombines TRBV7-9 with TRBJ2-7; TRBD1 aligns across 8 bases. With V trimmed by 4 bases and J by 7 bases, 12 bases remained unmatched. CDR3 length: 15 residues. CDR1 is SEHNR, CDR2 FQNEAQ, per germline (reference sequence).

The rearrangement links TRBV11-3 to TRBJ2-3; TRBD1 matches at 11 bases. The V gene end was trimmed by 5 bases and the J gene end by 6 bases; junction bases not matched to a gene: 4. Germline CDR1 is SGHNT and CDR2 is YENEEA. The CDR3 is made up of 14 amino acids. CDR3 nucleotides: TGTGCCAGCAGCCCCGGACAGGGGGCCGATACGCAGTATTTT. Protein sequence: CASSPGQGADTQYF.

The chain joins TRBV28 to TRBJ1-2; no clear D. The length of the CDR3 is 17 residues. V lost 1 base, J lost 6 bases, and 21 bases lay in between. CDR1 is MDHEN and CDR2 is SYDVKM in the germline V gene. The CDR3 sequence: CASSLLSVWGGPDGYTF. The CDR3 DNA reads as TGTGCCAGCAGTTTATTGTCCGTATGGGGAGGACCGGATGGCTACACCTTC.

The rearrangement links TRBV2 to TRBJ1-1, with D perhaps matching TRBD1 (6 bases). CDR1 SNHLY and CDR2 FYNNEI come from the germline V gene. The CDR3 is 12 amino acids. Trimming took off 8 bases at V and 5 bases at J, with 12 bases between the two ends. The DNA for the CDR3 is TGTGCCAGCGGGGGCAGGAGTACTGAAGCTTTCTTT. Its protein is CASGGRSTEAFF.

V is TRBV29-1 and J is TRBJ1-2; TRBD1 might be the D (5 bases). This CDR3 is built from 13 residues. V lost 7 bases to trimming and J lost 2 bases, with 14 bases between them. Germline lookup yields CDR1 SQVTM and CDR2 ANQGSEA. CDR3 amino acids: CSAQGLTNYGYTF. In DNA form, the CDR3 reads TGCAGCGCCCAGGGACTCACAAACTATGGCTACACCTTC.